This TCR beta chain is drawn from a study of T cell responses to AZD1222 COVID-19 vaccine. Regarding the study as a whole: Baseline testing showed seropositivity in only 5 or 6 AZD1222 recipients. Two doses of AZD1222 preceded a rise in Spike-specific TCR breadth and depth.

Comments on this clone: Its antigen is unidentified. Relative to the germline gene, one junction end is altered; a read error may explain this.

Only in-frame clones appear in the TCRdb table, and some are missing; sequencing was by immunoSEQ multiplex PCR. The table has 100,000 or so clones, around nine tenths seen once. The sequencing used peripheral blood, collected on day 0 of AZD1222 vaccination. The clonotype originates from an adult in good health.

CDR3: CASTLFPPGKNEQFF. The CDR3, as DNA: TGTGCCAGCACCTTATTTCCACCTGGTAAGAATGAGCAGTTCTTC. This sequence joins TRBV7-9 and TRBJ2-1; D gene uncertain. CDR1 is SEHNR and CDR2 is FQNEAQ in the germline V gene (reference sequence). CDR3 length: 15 amino acids.